This is a list of T cell receptor beta chains from one sample in a study of blood T cell repertoires in COVID-19. Data came from immunoSEQ multiplex PCR; TCRdb stores just in-frame clones and leaves some out. This repertoire shows around 92,000 clones, around 67% found once; its top ten account for over 3.5%. The sequenced material came from peripheral blood. All receptors derive from a man between 65 and 79 years old with COVID-19, enrolled during active disease. Each CDR3 is given with its conserved first and last residue. D genes are given only for firm matches.

D,J,V,CDR3
.,TRBJ1-4,TRBV28,CASKTGIKDGKLFF
TRBD2,TRBJ2-7,TRBV19,CASSMDRTGGTTSYEQYF
.,TRBJ2-1,TRBV10-3,CAISETGQGLAPFNEQFF
TRBD1,TRBJ2-7,TRBV20-1,CSASQFGTGAPLSSYEQYF
TRBD2,TRBJ2-1,TRBV5-1,CASSLEGSGGNEQFF
TRBD2,TRBJ2-1,TRBV6-6,CASSHPPQSSGRANEQFF
TRBD2,TRBJ2-3,TRBV7-6,CASSRLAGSPPTDTQYF
.,TRBJ2-4,TRBV28,CASSPGGAKNIQYF
TRBD2,TRBJ2-3,TRBV7-2,CASSLRTSGRDTQYF
.,TRBJ1-5,TRBV6-5,CASSYTRDHQPQHF
.,TRBJ2-7,TRBV2,CASSEHGIAEQYF
TRBD2,TRBJ2-7,TRBV7-3,CASSLTSGGPYEQYF
TRBD1,TRBJ2-7,TRBV5-4,CASSLTGGADEQYF
.,TRBJ1-1,TRBV28,CASHRKLRGDTEAFF
TRBD2,TRBJ2-7,TRBV24-1,CATSGAGGRGSGEQYF
TRBD2,TRBJ2-1,TRBV27,CASTRGGRAYNEQFF
.,TRBJ1-3,TRBV3-1/TRBV3-2,CASEGRGGNTIYF
.,TRBJ1-1,TRBV15,CATSRAGPNTEAFF
TRBD2,TRBJ2-7,TRBV7-7,CASSLDLTSGRYEQYF
.,TRBJ2-1,TRBV2,CASSIGPGEQFF
.,TRBJ1-5,TRBV28,CASRDSLPNQPQHF
.,TRBJ2-7,TRBV6-5,CASSYSRAGGGYEQYF
.,TRBJ1-2,TRBV7-9,CASSLETGPGYGYTF
TRBD1,TRBJ1-2,TRBV6-2/TRBV6-3,CASSYHGTAVNYGYTF
TRBD2,TRBJ2-1,TRBV7-2,CASSGLAGGRNEQFF
.,TRBJ1-6,TRBV28,CASNSQGFANSPLHF
TRBD1,TRBJ2-2,TRBV7-9,CATTGTGKTGELFF
TRBD1,TRBJ1-2,TRBV19,CASSIRKPLNRGVNGYTF
.,TRBJ2-5,TRBV28,CASSLNQNPQETQYF
TRBD2,TRBJ2-3,TRBV29-1,CSVRRTTSGEGHSTDTQYF
.,TRBJ1-4,TRBV29-1,CSGWRGEKLFF
TRBD2,TRBJ2-7,TRBV9,CASSVTGGRYEQYF
TRBD1,TRBJ1-2,TRBV9,CASSVGTGPLYGYTF
.,TRBJ1-2,TRBV5-5,CASSTGGYGYTF
.,TRBJ2-1,TRBV4-2,CASSRSRGYNEQFF
TRBD1,TRBJ1-2,TRBV30,CAWPLTGGGYTF
.,TRBJ1-5,TRBV10-3,CAISERGWGSEPQHF
TRBD1,TRBJ1-1,TRBV7-9,CASTEDRRMNTEAFF
.,TRBJ1-4,TRBV5-5,CASSLESGEQKLFF
TRBD2,TRBJ2-1,TRBV28,CASSRVPGLAGVYNEQFF
.,TRBJ1-1,TRBV3-1/TRBV3-2,CASSQVWGRANTEAFF
.,TRBJ2-1,TRBV5-3,CARSSYQGQAGEQFF
TRBD1,TRBJ2-4,TRBV4-1,CASSQERGQVAKNIQYF
TRBD1,TRBJ1-5,TRBV19,CASSSLTGGSQPQHF
TRBD1,TRBJ2-5,TRBV28,CASSPPDRVGETQYF
.,TRBJ2-7,TRBV25-1,CASSELELSYEQYF
.,TRBJ2-3,TRBV5-1,CASTIADASTDTQYF
.,TRBJ2-6,TRBV4-1,CASSQGAFSGANVLTF
.,TRBJ2-7,TRBV27,CASSQRPGDIAYEQYF
TRBD1,TRBJ1-6,TRBV10-3,CAISESTGHRSYNSPLHF
TRBD1,TRBJ1-2,TRBV6-2/TRBV6-3,CASSYSEGASYGYTF
.,TRBJ2-7,TRBV28,CASSILNEQYF
TRBD1,TRBJ1-5,TRBV25-1,CASGGQSNQPQHF
TRBD1,TRBJ2-1,TRBV24-1,CATSDRTKGDRGRNEQFF
TRBD1,TRBJ1-2,TRBV29-1,CSVDAGGGYGYTF
TRBD2,TRBJ2-1,TRBV29-1,CSVEYRGFPGGAYNEQFF
.,TRBJ1-1,TRBV9,CASSVGTNTEAFF